This T cell receptor (beta chain) came from a study of blood T cell repertoires in COVID-19. For the study at large: Sources were T cells, B-cell-depleted T cells, or PBMCs; the material itself was cDNA or gDNA.

Germline V gives CDR1 SGHKS, CDR2 YYEKEE (reference sequence). Trimming took 4 bases from V and 5 from J, leaving 15 bases between them. The CDR3 has 14 amino acids. One Seattle source followed patients from active infection through their disease course. In the source study's methods: By means of reference gene primer amplification, nucleated cell counts were estimated. Only in-frame clones appear in the TCRdb table, and some are missing; sequencing was by immunoSEQ multiplex PCR. V and J calls and clone size are as listed in that table; D and trimming were resolved from the DNA. The sample consists of roughly 180,000 clones, more than 80% of them appearing once.

The V call is TRBV5-5, the J call TRBJ2-5, with TRBD1 as a possible D gene (6 bases). The clonotype originates from a woman between 35 and 50 years old with COVID-19, enrolled during active disease. Source material: peripheral blood. For the CDR3, the DNA is TGTGCCAGCAGCACCCAGACAGGTGGCGAGACCCAGTACTTC. Translated, it gives CASSTQTGGETQYF. The variable domain in full, completed from reference TRBV5-5 and TRBJ2-5, reads DAGVTQSPTHLIKTRGQQVTLRCSPISGHKSVSWYQQVLGQGPQFIFQYYEKEERGRGNFPDRFSARQFPNYSSELNVNALLLGDSALYLCASSTQTGGETQYFGPGTRLLVL.